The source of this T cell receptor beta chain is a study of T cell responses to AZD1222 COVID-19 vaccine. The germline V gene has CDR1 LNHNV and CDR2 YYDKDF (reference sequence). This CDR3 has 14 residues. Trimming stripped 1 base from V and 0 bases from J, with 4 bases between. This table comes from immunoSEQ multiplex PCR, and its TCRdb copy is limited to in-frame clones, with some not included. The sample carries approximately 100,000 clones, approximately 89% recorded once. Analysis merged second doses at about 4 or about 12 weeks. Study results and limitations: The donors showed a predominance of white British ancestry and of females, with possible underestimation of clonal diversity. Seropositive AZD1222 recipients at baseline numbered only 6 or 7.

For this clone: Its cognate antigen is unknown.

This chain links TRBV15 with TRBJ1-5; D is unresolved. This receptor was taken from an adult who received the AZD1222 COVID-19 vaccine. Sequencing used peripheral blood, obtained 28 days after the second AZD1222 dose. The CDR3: CATSRGSSNQPQHF. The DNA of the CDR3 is TGTGCCACCAGCAGAGGGAGTAGCAATCAGCCCCAGCATTTT.